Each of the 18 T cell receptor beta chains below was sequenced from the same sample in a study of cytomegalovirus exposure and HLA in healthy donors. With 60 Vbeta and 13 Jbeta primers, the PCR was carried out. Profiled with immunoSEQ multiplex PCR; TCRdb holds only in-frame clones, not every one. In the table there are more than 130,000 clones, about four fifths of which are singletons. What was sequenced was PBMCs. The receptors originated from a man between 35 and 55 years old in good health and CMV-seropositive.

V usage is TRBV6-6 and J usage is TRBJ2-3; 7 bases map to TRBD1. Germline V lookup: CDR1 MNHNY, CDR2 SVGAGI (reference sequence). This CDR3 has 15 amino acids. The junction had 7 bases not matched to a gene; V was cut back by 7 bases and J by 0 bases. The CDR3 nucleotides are TGTGCCAGCAAACTGACAGGGTTGAGCACAGATACGCAGTATTTT. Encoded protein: CASKLTGLSTDTQYF.

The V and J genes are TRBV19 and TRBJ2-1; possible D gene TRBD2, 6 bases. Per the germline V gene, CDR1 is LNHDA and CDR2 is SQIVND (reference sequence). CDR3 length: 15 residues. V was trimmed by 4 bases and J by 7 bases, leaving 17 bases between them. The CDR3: CASSKVQLARNEQFF. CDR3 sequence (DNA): TGTGCCAGTAGTAAAGTCCAACTAGCCCGGAATGAGCAGTTCTTC. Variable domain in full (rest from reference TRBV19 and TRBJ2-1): DGGITQSPKYLFRKEGQNVTLSCEQNLNHDAMYWYRQDPGQGLRLIYYSQIVNDFQKGDIAEGYSVSREKKESFPLTVTSAQKNPTAFYLCASSKVQLARNEQFFGPGTRLTVL.

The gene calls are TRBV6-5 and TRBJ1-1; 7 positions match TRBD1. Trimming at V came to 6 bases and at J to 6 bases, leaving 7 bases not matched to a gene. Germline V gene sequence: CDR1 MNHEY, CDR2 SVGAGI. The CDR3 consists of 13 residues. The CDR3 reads CASSRQGRAEAFF. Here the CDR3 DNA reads TGTGCCAGCAGCCGACAGGGTCGAGCTGAAGCTTTCTTT.

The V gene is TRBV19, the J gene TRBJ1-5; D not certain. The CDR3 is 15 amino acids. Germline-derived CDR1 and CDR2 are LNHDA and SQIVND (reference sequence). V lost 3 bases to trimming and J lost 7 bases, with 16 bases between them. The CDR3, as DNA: TGTGCCAGTAGTATTGGGTTACAAAGAGGCCAGCCCCAGCATTTT. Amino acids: CASSIGLQRGQPQHF.

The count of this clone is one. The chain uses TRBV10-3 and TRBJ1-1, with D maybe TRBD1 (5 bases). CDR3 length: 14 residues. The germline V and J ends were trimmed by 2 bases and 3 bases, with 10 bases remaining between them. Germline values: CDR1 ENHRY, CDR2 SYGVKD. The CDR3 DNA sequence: TGTGCCATCAGTGAGCGGGGAGGGGACACTGAAGCTTTCTTT. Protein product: CAISERGGDTEAFF.

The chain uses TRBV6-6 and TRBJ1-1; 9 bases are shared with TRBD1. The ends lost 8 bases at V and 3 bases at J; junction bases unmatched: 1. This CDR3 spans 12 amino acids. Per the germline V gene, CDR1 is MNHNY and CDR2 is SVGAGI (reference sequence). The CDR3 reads CASDRGDTEAFF. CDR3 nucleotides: TGTGCCAGCGACAGGGGGGACACTGAAGCTTTCTTT.

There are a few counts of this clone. CDR3 nucleotides: TGTGCCAGCAGACACAGGGGAGATGAAAAACTGTTTTTT. It is translated as CASRHRGDEKLFF. This chain joins TRBV6-6 and TRBJ1-4; 7 positions match TRBD1. V dropped 6 bases and J dropped 6; count of bases not matched to a gene: 4. Germline CDR1 is MNHNY and CDR2 is SVGAGI (reference sequence). This CDR3 is 13 amino acids long.

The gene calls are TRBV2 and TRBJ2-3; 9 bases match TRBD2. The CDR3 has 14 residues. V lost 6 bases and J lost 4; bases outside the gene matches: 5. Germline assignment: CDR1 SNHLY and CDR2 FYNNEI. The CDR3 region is CASSTSGSSDTQYF. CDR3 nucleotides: TGTGCCAGCAGCACTAGCGGGTCATCAGATACGCAGTATTTT.

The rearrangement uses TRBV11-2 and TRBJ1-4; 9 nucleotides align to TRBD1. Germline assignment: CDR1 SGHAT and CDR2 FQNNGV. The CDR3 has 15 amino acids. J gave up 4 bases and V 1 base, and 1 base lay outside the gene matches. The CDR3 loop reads CASSLGDRDNEKLFF. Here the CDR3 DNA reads TGTGCCAGCAGCTTAGGGGACAGGGATAATGAAAAACTGTTTTTT. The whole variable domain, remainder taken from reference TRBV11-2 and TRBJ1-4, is EAGVAQSPRYKIIEKRQSVAFWCNPISGHATLYWYQQILGQGPKLLIQFQNNGVVDDSQLPKDRFSAERLKGVDSTLKIQPAKLEDSAVYLCASSLGDRDNEKLFFGSGTQLSVL.

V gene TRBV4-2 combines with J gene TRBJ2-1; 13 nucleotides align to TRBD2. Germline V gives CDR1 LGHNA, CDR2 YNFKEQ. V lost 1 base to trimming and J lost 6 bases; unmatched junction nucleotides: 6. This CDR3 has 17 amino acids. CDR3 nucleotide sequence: TGTGCCAGCAGCCAAGCCTCGACTAGCGGGGGGTTCAATGAGCAGTTCTTC. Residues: CASSQASTSGGFNEQFF.

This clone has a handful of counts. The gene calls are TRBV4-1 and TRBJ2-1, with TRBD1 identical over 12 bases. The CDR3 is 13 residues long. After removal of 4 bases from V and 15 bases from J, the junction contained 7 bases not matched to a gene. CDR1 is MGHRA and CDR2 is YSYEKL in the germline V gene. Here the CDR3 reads CASSLMGQGAMFF. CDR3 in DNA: TGCGCCAGCAGCCTTATGGGACAGGGGGCGATGTTCTTC.

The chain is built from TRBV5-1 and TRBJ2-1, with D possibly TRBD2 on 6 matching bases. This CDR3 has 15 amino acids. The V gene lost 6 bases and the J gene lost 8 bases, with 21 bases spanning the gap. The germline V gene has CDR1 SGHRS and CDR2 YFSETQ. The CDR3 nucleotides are TGCGCCAGCACCTATACGCCCTCTCCGGGAGATGAGCAGTTCTTC. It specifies CASTYTPSPGDEQFF.

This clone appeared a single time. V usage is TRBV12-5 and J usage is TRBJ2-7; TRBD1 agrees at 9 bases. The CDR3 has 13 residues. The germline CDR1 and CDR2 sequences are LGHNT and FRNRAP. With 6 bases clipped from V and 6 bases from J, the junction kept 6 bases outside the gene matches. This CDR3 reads CASGSGTGIEQYF. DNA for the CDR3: TGTGCTAGTGGGTCCGGGACAGGGATCGAGCAGTACTTC.

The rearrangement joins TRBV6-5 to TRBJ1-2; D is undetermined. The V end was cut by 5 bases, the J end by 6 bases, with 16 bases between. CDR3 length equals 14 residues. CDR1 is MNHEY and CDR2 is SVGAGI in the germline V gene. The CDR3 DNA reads TGTGCCAGCAGTGATCCCGGCCTGGGCCATGGCTACACCTTC. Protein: CASSDPGLGHGYTF.

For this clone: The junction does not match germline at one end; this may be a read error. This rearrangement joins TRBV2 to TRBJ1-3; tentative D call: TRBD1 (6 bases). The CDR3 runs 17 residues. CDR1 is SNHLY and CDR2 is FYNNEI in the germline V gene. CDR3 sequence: CASSVLTADSRGDTIYF. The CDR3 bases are TGTGCCAGCAGTGTCCTGACCGCGGACAGCCGTGGAGACACCATATATTTT.

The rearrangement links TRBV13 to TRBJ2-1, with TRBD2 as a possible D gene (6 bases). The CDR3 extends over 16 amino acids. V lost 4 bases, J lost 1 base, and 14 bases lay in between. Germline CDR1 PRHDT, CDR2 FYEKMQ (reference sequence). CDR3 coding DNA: TGTGCCAGCAGCTCCTCCTGGGGGGATTCCTACAATGAGCAGTTCTTC. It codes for CASSSSWGDSYNEQFF.

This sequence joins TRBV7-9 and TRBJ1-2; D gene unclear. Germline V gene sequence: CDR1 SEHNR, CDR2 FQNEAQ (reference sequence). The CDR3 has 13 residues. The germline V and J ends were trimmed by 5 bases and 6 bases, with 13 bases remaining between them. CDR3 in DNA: TGTGCCAGCAGCCTACTAGGTAGGGATGGCTACACCTTC. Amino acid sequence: CASSLLGRDGYTF.

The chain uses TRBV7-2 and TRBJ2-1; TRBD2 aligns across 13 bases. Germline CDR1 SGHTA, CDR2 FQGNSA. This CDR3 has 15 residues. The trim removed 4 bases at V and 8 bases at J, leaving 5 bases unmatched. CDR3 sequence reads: CASSSRTSGSYEQFF. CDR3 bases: TGTGCCAGCAGCTCCCGGACTAGCGGGAGCTATGAGCAGTTCTTC. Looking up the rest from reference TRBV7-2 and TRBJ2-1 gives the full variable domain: GAGVSQSPSNKVTEKGKDVELRCDPISGHTALYWYRQSLGQGLEFLIYFQGNSAPDKSGLPSDRFSAERTGGSVSTLTIQRTQQEDSAVYLCASSSRTSGSYEQFFGPGTRLTVL.